Listed below are T cell receptor beta chains from one sample, sequenced in a study of early T cells in non-severe SARS-CoV-2 infection. TCRdb reprocessed the 5' RACE reads via MiXCR and lists one record per CDR3 protein. This sample has 62,000 or so distinct CDR3 sequences; 7% to 10% occur once, and the top ten carry about an eighth. Specimen: whole blood, collected at baseline. All receptors derive from an adult who was a healthcare worker with PCR-confirmed SARS-CoV-2 infection or an uninfected control (not recorded which). Each CDR3 is given with its conserved first and last residue. D genes are given only for firm matches. Not every row has a clone size; where given, it reads once, few, many or a size class.

V gene: TRBV7-6
D gene: NA
clone size: few
J gene: TRBJ1-1
CDR3 length: 16
CDR3 protein: CASSSKLTDKNTEAFF
CDR3 DNA: TGTGCCAGCAGCTCCAAGCTTACTGATAAGAACACTGAAGCTTTCTTT

V gene: TRBV11-2
D gene: NA
clone size: NA
J gene: TRBJ2-1
CDR3 length: 13
CDR3 protein: CASSLDRGYEQFF
CDR3 DNA: TGTGCCAGCAGCTTAGACAGGGGATATGAGCAGTTCTTC

V gene: TRBV9
D gene: NA
clone size: NA
J gene: TRBJ2-1
CDR3 length: 12
CDR3 protein: CASSVDFNEQFF
CDR3 DNA: TGTGCCAGCAGCGTAGATTTCAATGAGCAGTTCTTC

V gene: TRBV27
D gene: NA
clone size: NA
J gene: TRBJ1-2
CDR3 length: 18
CDR3 protein: CASSLGGRRGQGPIGYTF
CDR3 DNA: TGTGCCAGCAGTTTAGGTGGAAGACGCGGGCAGGGACCGATTGGCTACACCTTC

V gene: TRBV4-2
D gene: NA
clone size: NA
J gene: TRBJ1-4
CDR3 length: 16
CDR3 protein: CASSQDGRIDYEKLFF
CDR3 DNA: TGTGCCAGCAGCCAAGATGGGCGTATTGACTATGAAAAACTGTTTTTT

V gene: TRBV12-3/TRBV12-4
D gene: TRBD2
clone size: many
J gene: TRBJ2-3
CDR3 length: 18
CDR3 protein: CASSFERGGPTSTDTQYF
CDR3 DNA: TGTGCCAGCAGTTTTGAGCGGGGTGGTCCGACTAGCACAGATACGCAGTATTTT

V gene: TRBV5-1
D gene: TRBD1
clone size: few
J gene: TRBJ2-7
CDR3 length: 11
CDR3 protein: CASSKGQGAVF
CDR3 DNA: TGCGCCAGCAGCAAAGGACAGGGGGCTGTCTTC

V gene: TRBV14
D gene: NA
clone size: NA
J gene: TRBJ2-5
CDR3 length: 13
CDR3 protein: CASSQRGSETQYF
CDR3 DNA: TGTGCCAGCAGCCAGAGAGGTTCAGAGACCCAGTACTTC

V gene: TRBV29-1
D gene: TRBD1
clone size: many
J gene: TRBJ1-1
CDR3 length: 13
CDR3 protein: CSVGTGKYTEAFF
CDR3 DNA: TGCAGCGTTGGGACAGGGAAATACACTGAAGCTTTCTTT

V gene: TRBV11-2
D gene: NA
clone size: many
J gene: TRBJ1-1
CDR3 length: 15
CDR3 protein: CASIPDFYGNTEAFF
CDR3 DNA: TGTGCCAGCATCCCTGACTTTTATGGGAACACTGAAGCTTTCTTT

V gene: TRBV7-2
D gene: NA
clone size: once
J gene: TRBJ2-3
CDR3 length: 14
CDR3 protein: CASSIAWGTDTQYF
CDR3 DNA: TGTGCCAGCAGCATAGCGTGGGGCACAGATACGCAGTATTTT

V gene: TRBV9
D gene: NA
clone size: few
J gene: TRBJ2-1
CDR3 length: 14
CDR3 protein: CASSVIVAGNEQFF
CDR3 DNA: TGTGCCAGCAGCGTAATCGTAGCTGGCAATGAGCAGTTCTTC

V gene: TRBV12-3/TRBV12-4
D gene: NA
clone size: few
J gene: TRBJ2-2
CDR3 length: 13
CDR3 protein: CASRARITGELFF
CDR3 DNA: TGTGCCAGCAGAGCAAGAATCACCGGGGAGCTGTTTTTT

V gene: TRBV2
D gene: TRBD1
clone size: few
J gene: TRBJ1-2
CDR3 length: 14
CDR3 protein: CASSETRTGDGYTF
CDR3 DNA: TGTGCCAGCAGCGAGACGCGGACAGGGGACGGCTACACCTTC

V gene: TRBV12-3/TRBV12-4
D gene: TRBD2
clone size: NA
J gene: TRBJ2-3
CDR3 length: 16
CDR3 protein: CASRQLTSGTTDTQYF
CDR3 DNA: TGTGCCAGCAGACAACTGACTAGCGGGACTACAGATACGCAGTATTTT

V gene: TRBV7-9
D gene: NA
clone size: few
J gene: TRBJ2-2
CDR3 length: 13
CDR3 protein: CASSSSLTWELFF
CDR3 DNA: TGTGCCAGCAGCTCGTCTCTTACCTGGGAGCTGTTTTTT

V gene: TRBV10-3
D gene: NA
clone size: NA
J gene: TRBJ2-7
CDR3 length: 14
CDR3 protein: CAISRDGASYEQYF
CDR3 DNA: TGTGCCATCAGTAGGGACGGTGCCTCCTACGAGCAGTACTTC